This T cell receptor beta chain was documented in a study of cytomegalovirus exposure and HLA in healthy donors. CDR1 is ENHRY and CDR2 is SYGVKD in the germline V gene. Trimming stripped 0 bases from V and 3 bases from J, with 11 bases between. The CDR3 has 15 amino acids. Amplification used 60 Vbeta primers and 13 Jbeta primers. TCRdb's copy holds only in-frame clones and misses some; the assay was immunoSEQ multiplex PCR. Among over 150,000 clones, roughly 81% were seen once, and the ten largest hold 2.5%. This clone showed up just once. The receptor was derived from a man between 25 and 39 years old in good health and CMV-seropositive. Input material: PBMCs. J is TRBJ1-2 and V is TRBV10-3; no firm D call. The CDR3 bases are TGTGCCATCAGTGAGTCCCTTGGCACCTACTATGGCTACACCTTC. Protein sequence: CAISESLGTYYGYTF.